Presented here are 28 T cell receptor beta chains from one specimen sequenced in a study of identical twins. MiXCR, applied by TCRdb to the 5' RACE reads, yields one record per CDR3 protein. The sample holds 500,000 to 650,000 distinct CDR3 sequences, about 7% seen once. Separately, the same data were catalogued under a study of yellow fever vaccine responses in identical twins.

Material for sequencing was PBMCs. All receptors come from a woman aged 18-30 years in good health.

This clonotype was detected ten times or more. The chain recombines TRBV10-3 with TRBJ2-7, with D tentatively TRBD1 (6 bases). The length of the CDR3 is 13 residues. Germline V gives CDR1 ENHRY, CDR2 SYGVKD. V lost 3 bases, J lost 3 bases, and 9 bases lay in between. The CDR3 spells CAISDKGVYEQYF. DNA for the CDR3: TGTGCCATCAGTGATAAGGGGGTCTACGAGCAGTACTTC.

V and J are TRBV5-6 and TRBJ2-1, with 8 bases matching TRBD1. CDR3 size: 15 residues. Germline V CDR1 and CDR2: SGHDT, YYEEEE. Losses at the gene ends were 4 bases for V and 3 bases for J; bases not matched to a gene: 6. The CDR3 loop is CASSADRGFYNEQFF. The DNA for the CDR3 is TGTGCCAGCAGCGCAGACAGGGGATTCTACAATGAGCAGTTCTTC.

This clonotype was detected ten times or more. V and J are TRBV25-1 and TRBJ2-7, with D perhaps TRBD1 (5 bases). This CDR3 comprises 14 residues. Looked up from germline, CDR1 is MGHDK and CDR2 is SYGVNS. The V end lost 0 bases, the J end lost 0 bases, and 6 bases lay between the germline ends. CDR3 DNA: TGTGCCAGCAGTGAATATGACAGCTCCTACGAGCAGTACTTC. Its translation: CASSEYDSSYEQYF.

In its sample, this clonotype was seen many times. CDR3 protein: CASSYAGPYNSPLHF. The CDR3 region has the DNA TGTGCCAGCAGTTACGCAGGGCCCTATAATTCACCCCTCCACTTT. This chain connects TRBV6-5 to TRBJ1-6; TRBD1 might be the D (5 bases). This CDR3 has 15 amino acids. The germline V gene has CDR1 MNHEY and CDR2 SVGAGI. V lost 2 bases to trimming and J lost 2 bases, with 7 bases between them.

On this clonotype itself: A read error may be the cause here, since a much bigger clone is one base away. The V call is TRBV10-3, the J call TRBJ1-5; maybe TRBD1 (5 bases). The CDR3 sequence is 16 residues long. V shed 2 bases and J shed 2 bases, with 13 bases lying between them. Per germline, CDR1 ENHRY and CDR2 SYGVKD. CDR3 in DNA: TGTGCCATCAGTGAGATTGAGGGGATTGGCAATCAGCCCCAGCATTTT. It encodes CAISEIEGIGNQPQHF.

The sample holds a few counts of this clonotype. The V call is TRBV6-5, the J call TRBJ2-1; D is unclear. The CDR3 runs to 13 residues. Germline V gene sequence: CDR1 MNHEY, CDR2 SVGAGI. Trimming left V 0 bases short and J 7 bases short, with 7 bases between. The DNA for the CDR3 is TGTGCCAGCAGTTACTCTTTGAGGAATGAGCAGTTCTTC. Encoded protein: CASSYSLRNEQFF.

The CDR3 reads CSVEDPNEQFF. DNA of the CDR3: TGCAGCGTTGAAGACCCCAATGAGCAGTTCTTC. The chain links TRBV29-1 to TRBJ2-1; D is unclear. Germline lookup yields CDR1 SQVTM and CDR2 ANQGSEA. The V gene lost 0 bases and the J gene lost 6 bases, with 3 bases spanning the gap. The CDR3 sequence is 11 residues long.

The sample holds many counts of this clonotype. The chain carries TRBV7-2 and TRBJ2-3; D remains ambiguous. This CDR3 region has 12 residues. V was trimmed by 5 bases and J by 6 bases, leaving 9 bases between them. Germline loops: CDR1 SGHTA, CDR2 FQGNSA. CDR3 DNA sequence: TGTGCCAGCAGCCCTAGTAGGGATACGCAGTATTTT. Its translation is CASSPSRDTQYF.

This clonotype was recorded many times. The rearrangement links TRBV27 to TRBJ1-1; 9 nucleotides agree with TRBD1. CDR1 and CDR2 from the germline V gene are MNHEY and SMNVEV (reference sequence). J was trimmed by 1 base and V by 5 bases; bases with no gene match: 8. The CDR3 runs to 16 residues. The CDR3 region is CASSRGVGQGNTEAFF. CDR3 coding DNA: TGTGCCAGCAGTCGAGGGGTGGGACAGGGGAACACTGAAGCTTTCTTT.

This clonotype was observed at least ten times. The chain employs TRBV4-1 and TRBJ1-1; tentative D call: TRBD1 (5 bases). The CDR3 contains 15 residues. Trimming cost V 0 bases and J 4 bases, with 12 bases left between them. Germline CDR1 is MGHRA and CDR2 is YSYEKL. CDR3 in amino acids: CASSQDLRVGTEAFF. The CDR3 coding sequence is TGCGCCAGCAGCCAAGATCTCAGGGTCGGCACTGAAGCTTTCTTT.

This clonotype was seen at least ten times. This rearrangement joins TRBV6-2 or TRBV6-3 to TRBJ2-7, with no clear D. Germline CDR1 MNHEY, CDR2 SVGEGT. The CDR3 sequence is 13 residues long. Trimming pared 3 bases from V and 2 bases from J, leaving 8 bases between. This CDR3 is CASSYRRTYEQYV. As DNA, the CDR3 is TGTGCCAGCAGTTATCGACGGACCTACGAGCAGTACGTC.

The chain carries TRBV11-1 and TRBJ2-3; D perhaps matches TRBD1 (5 bases). Germline V lookup: CDR1 SGHAT, CDR2 FQDESV (reference sequence). Between the trimmed V and J ends, which lost 3 bases and 5 bases, there was a span of 12 bases. The CDR3 sequence is 14 residues long. CDR3 DNA sequence: TGTGCCAGCAGCTTCTCCGGACAAGGAGATACGCAGTATTTT. Protein: CASSFSGQGDTQYF.

This clonotype has only a few counts. The V gene is TRBV7-2, the J gene TRBJ2-1, with 12 bases that match TRBD2. Trimming took 5 bases from V and 6 from J; bases not matched to a gene: 8. This CDR3 region has 16 residues. CDR1 is SGHTA, CDR2 FQGNSA, per germline. The CDR3 reads CASSPRTSGKGNEQFF. For the CDR3, the DNA is TGTGCCAGCAGCCCTCGGACTAGCGGGAAGGGCAATGAGCAGTTCTTC.

At least ten counts were recorded for this clonotype. This chain connects TRBV20-1 to TRBJ2-7; D possibly corresponds to TRBD2 (5 bases). The CDR3 is 14 amino acids. The germline V gene has CDR1 DFQATT and CDR2 SNEGSKA (reference sequence). Trimming took off 0 bases at V and 2 bases at J, with 11 bases between the two ends. DNA for the CDR3: TGCAGTGCTAGAGATCCTGAGACTACCTACGAGCAGTACTTC. Residues: CSARDPETTYEQYF.

This clonotype was found a few times. The chain is built from TRBV3-1 and TRBJ2-1; 7 bases align to TRBD2. Looked up from germline, CDR1 is LGHDT and CDR2 is YNNKEL (reference sequence). V gave up 8 bases and J gave up 4 bases; unmatched junction bases: 8. This CDR3 region has 14 residues. CDR3 bases: TGTGCCAGCCTGGGGGGGGATACGTACAATGAGCAGTTCTTC. Amino acid sequence: CASLGGDTYNEQFF.

The gene calls are TRBV11-2 and TRBJ2-3, with 13 bases identical to TRBD2. The germline CDR1 and CDR2 sequences are SGHAT and FQNNGV. The CDR3 runs 19 residues. V shed 5 bases and J 2 bases; nucleotides not matched to a gene: 13. The CDR3 protein is CASSQMPGLAGTYTDTQYF. The CDR3 bases are TGTGCCAGCAGCCAGATGCCGGGACTAGCGGGGACTTACACAGATACGCAGTATTTT.

This clonotype appeared a few times. This chain joins TRBV7-9 and TRBJ2-1; TRBD2 might be the D (6 bases). The V gene's germline CDR1 is SEHNR and CDR2 FQNEAQ (reference sequence). Trimming took off 7 bases at V and 4 bases at J, with 20 bases between the two ends. The CDR3 sequence is 16 residues long. CDR3 in DNA: TGTGCCAGCACCCCTAAGGTGGGAGGATATTACAATGAGCAGTTCTTC. It specifies CASTPKVGGYYNEQFF.

The chain carries TRBV15 and TRBJ2-1; a weak D match, TRBD2 (5 bases). Germline-derived CDR1 and CDR2 are LNHNV and YYDKDF (reference sequence). V lost 1 base to trimming and J lost 8 bases, with 6 bases between them. The CDR3 runs 12 residues. The CDR3 sequence: CATSRVGDEQFF. The DNA of the CDR3 is TGTGCCACCAGCAGAGTGGGAGATGAGCAGTTCTTC. The whole variable domain, filled in from reference TRBV15 and TRBJ2-1, reads DAMVIQNPRYQVTQFGKPVTLSCSQTLNHNVMYWYQQKSSQAPKLLFHYYDKDFNNEADTPDNFQSRRPNTSFCFLDIRSPGLGDTAMYLCATSRVGDEQFFGPGTRLTVL.

This clonotype was seen a few times. DNA of the CDR3: TGTGCCAGCAGTGATGTACAGGGTTCCGGGGAGCTGTTTTTT. Translation gives CASSDVQGSGELFF. The chain uses TRBV25-1 and TRBJ2-2; the D gene is possibly TRBD1 (6 bases). Trimming shortened V by 3 bases and J by 6 bases, and 11 bases separated the two germline ends. This CDR3 comprises 14 residues. Germline assignment: CDR1 MGHDK and CDR2 SYGVNS. The variable domain in full, completed from reference TRBV25-1 and TRBJ2-2, reads EADIYQTPRYLVIGTGKKITLECSQTMGHDKMYWYQQDPGMELHLIHYSYGVNSTEKGDLSSESTVSRIRTEHFPLTLESARPSHTSQYLCASSDVQGSGELFFGEGSRLTVL.

The chain joins TRBV9 to TRBJ2-1; D is possibly TRBD2 (6 bases). This CDR3 is 18 amino acids long. CDR1 is SGDLS and CDR2 is YYNGEE in the germline V gene. Deletions cut 2 bases from V and 4 bases from J, with 22 bases between. The CDR3 DNA sequence: TGTGCCAGCAGCGTGGCACCGGGGGAGCTAGCAGCATACAATGAGCAGTTCTTC. This gives the protein CASSVAPGELAAYNEQFF. Drawing the rest from reference TRBV9 and TRBJ2-1, the complete variable domain is DSGVTQTPKHLITATGQRVTLRCSPRSGDLSVYWYQQSLDQGLQFLIQYYNGEERAKGNILERFSAQQFPDLHSELNLSSLELGDSALYFCASSVAPGELAAYNEQFFGPGTRLTVL.

The chain links TRBV20-1 to TRBJ2-7; the D is unclear. Germline V gene data show CDR1 as DFQATT and CDR2 as SNEGSKA (reference sequence). V was clipped by 5 bases and J by 2 bases, with 10 bases between them. The CDR3 has 12 amino acids. This CDR3 is CSAEPATYEQYF. In DNA, the CDR3 is TGCAGTGCTGAGCCAGCCACCTACGAGCAGTACTTC.

The chain has TRBV21-1 and TRBJ2-2; the table's D call of TRBD2 was not tested on the DNA. TRBV21-1 is a pseudogene locus. This CDR3 contains 15 residues. The DNA of the CDR3 is TGTGCCAGCAGCAAACTGGGAGGATGGACCGGGGAGCTGTTTTTT. It is translated as CASSKLGGWTGELFF.

This clonotype was found many times. The gene calls are TRBV2 and TRBJ2-5; 9 bases are shared with TRBD2. This CDR3 comprises 16 residues. Germline CDR1 SNHLY, CDR2 FYNNEI. After removal of 7 bases from V and 5 bases from J, the junction contained 14 bases not matched to a gene. The CDR3 loop is CASKFVGGGAYETQYF. In DNA form, the CDR3 reads TGTGCCAGCAAATTTGTAGGCGGGGGGGCATACGAGACCCAGTACTTC.

This clonotype was seen a handful of times. This sequence joins TRBV6-1 and TRBJ2-1; D tentatively fits TRBD1 or TRBD2 (5 bases each). The ends were cut back, 1 base at V and 0 bases at J, with 7 bases in the middle. The CDR3 loop spans 15 amino acids. Per germline, CDR1 MNHNS and CDR2 SASEGT. CDR3: CASSEGGGSYNEQFF. CDR3 nucleotides: TGTGCCAGCAGTGAAGGTGGGGGCTCCTACAATGAGCAGTTCTTC.

This clonotype was detected a few times. The V gene is TRBV29-1, the J gene TRBJ2-5; D is unclear. V was trimmed by 4 bases and J by 0 bases, leaving 9 bases between them. The germline gives CDR1 SQVTM, CDR2 ANQGSEA. This CDR3 has 13 residues. CDR3 bases: TGCAGCGTTGTGCCAGACAACCAAGAGACCCAGTACTTC. Encoded protein: CSVVPDNQETQYF.

V and J are TRBV5-1 and TRBJ1-1, with 9 nucleotides matching TRBD1. The CDR3 contains 15 residues. Germline assignment: CDR1 SGHRS and CDR2 YFSETQ. The V segment lost 0 bases and the J segment 4 bases; nucleotides outside the gene matches: 4. CDR3 amino acids: CASSLGTQGATEAFF. In DNA form, the CDR3 reads TGCGCCAGCAGCTTGGGGACACAGGGGGCCACTGAAGCTTTCTTT.

The chain has TRBV12-3 or TRBV12-4 and TRBJ2-3; TRBD2 agrees at 9 bases. This CDR3 is 16 amino acids long. V shed 5 bases and J 1 base; nucleotides not matched to a gene: 7. The CDR3: CASSVSGGLGTDTQYF. As DNA, the CDR3 is TGTGCCAGCAGTGTTAGCGGGGGTTTAGGCACAGATACGCAGTATTTT.

As for this clonotype: Being one base from a much bigger clone, this may be a read error. V and J are TRBV4-1 and TRBJ1-4, with 7 bases fitting TRBD1. This CDR3 is built from 16 residues. Germline CDR1 reads MGHRA; CDR2 reads YSYEKL. The CDR3, as DNA: TGCGCCAGCAGCCAAGAGAGGGGACAGCATAATGAAAAACTGTATTTT. Amino acids: CASSQERGQHNEKLYF.